The 21 T cell receptor beta chains below all came from one sample that was sequenced in a study of B cell selection in AIRE deficiency. Repertoires were generated with immunoSEQ multiplex PCR, while TCRdb's copy carries only in-frame clones and drops some. The table lists approximately 26,000 clones, roughly 90% of them singletons. Regulatory T cells were sorted as CD4+CD25hiCD127low/negative cells. The sequencing input was CD4+CD25+ Tregs sorted from PBMCs. The receptor source for this set is a human donor in good health.

V gene TRBV6-6 combines with J gene TRBJ2-1; D is unclear. CDR1 is MNHNY, CDR2 SVGAGI, per germline (reference sequence). The CDR3 is 11 amino acids. Trimming took 4 bases from V and 7 from J, leaving 5 bases between them. The DNA of the CDR3 is TGTGCCAGCAGTTCCTTAAATGAGCAGTTCTTC. Translated: CASSSLNEQFF.

This chain links TRBV2 with TRBJ2-5; D perhaps matches TRBD2 (6 bases). Looked up from germline, CDR1 is SNHLY and CDR2 is FYNNEI. The CDR3 sequence is 12 residues long. Trimming cost V 11 bases and J 0 bases, with 10 bases left between them. DNA of the CDR3: TGTGCCGCCCGGGACTACCAAGAGACCCAGTACTTC. Its protein is CAARDYQETQYF.

This rearrangement joins TRBV2 to TRBJ2-7; D is ambiguous. Germline V CDR1 and CDR2: SNHLY, FYNNEI. This CDR3 region has 12 residues. Trimming took 6 bases from V and 3 from J, leaving 9 bases between them. This CDR3 reads CASSVTGYEQYF. In nucleotides, the CDR3 is TGTGCCAGCAGCGTAACTGGCTACGAGCAGTACTTC.

The chain recombines TRBV6-5 with TRBJ2-7; no definite D call. The V gene lost 2 bases and the J gene lost 2 bases, with 7 bases spanning the gap. Germline V gene data show CDR1 as MNHEY and CDR2 as SVGAGI. The CDR3 consists of 13 residues. The CDR3 DNA follows: TGTGCCAGCAGTTACACCCCGGCCTACGAGCAGTACTTC. Its translation is CASSYTPAYEQYF.

This clone was seen more than once but under ten times. The rearrangement uses TRBV6-6 and TRBJ2-7, with TRBD1 matching 9 bases. Trimming removed 6 bases from V and 3 bases from J; junction bases left unmatched: 0. CDR3 length equals 12 residues. Per germline, CDR1 MNHNY and CDR2 SVGAGI (reference sequence). The CDR3 sequence: CASRTGGYEQYF. The CDR3 DNA is TGTGCCAGCAGGACAGGGGGCTACGAGCAGTACTTC.

The genes are TRBV29-1 and TRBJ2-3, with TRBD2 as a possible D gene (7 bases). Trimming stripped 5 bases from V and 1 base from J, with 13 bases between. CDR3 length: 14 amino acids. Germline assignment: CDR1 SQVTM and CDR2 ANQGSEA. The CDR3 DNA sequence: TGCAGCGTTCCTGGGGGGGCGGGCACAGATACGCAGTATTTT. Protein: CSVPGGAGTDTQYF.

The chain employs TRBV10-2 and TRBJ1-1, with D tentatively TRBD1 (6 bases). With 8 bases removed from V and 1 base from J, the gap between germline ends came to 20 bases. The CDR3 extends over 16 amino acids. The V gene's germline CDR1 is WSHSY and CDR2 SAAADI. The CDR3 sequence is CASAPFQGRGNTEAFF. CDR3 coding DNA: TGCGCCAGCGCCCCCTTCCAGGGGCGGGGGAACACTGAAGCTTTCTTT.

The V gene is TRBV18, the J gene TRBJ2-4, with D perhaps being TRBD1 or TRBD2 (6 bases each). Germline CDR1 KGHSH, CDR2 LQKENI. This CDR3 region has 15 residues. Trimming left V 5 bases short and J 5 bases short, with 16 bases between. CDR3 nucleotide sequence: TGTGCCAGCTCAATTTTAGGGGGGCAGGAAAACATTCAGTACTTC. As protein: CASSILGGQENIQYF. The full variable domain, in which reference TRBV18 and TRBJ2-4 provide the parts outside the CDR3, is NAGVMQNPRHLVRRRGQEARLRCSPMKGHSHVYWYRQLPEEGLKFMVYLQKENIIDESGMPKERFSAEFPKEGPSILRIQQVVRGDSAAYFCASSILGGQENIQYFGAGTRLSVL.

This clone was observed once. J is TRBJ2-7 and V is TRBV29-1; the D gene is possibly TRBD2 (6 bases). V lost 1 base and J 2 bases, leaving 15 bases between the germline ends. CDR3 length: 15 amino acids. Germline V gives CDR1 SQVTM, CDR2 ANQGSEA. The CDR3 coding sequence is TGCAGCGTTGAAGGGGTTCGCGGACTACCCTACGAGCAGTACTTC. This codes for CSVEGVRGLPYEQYF.

This chain connects TRBV19 to TRBJ2-3, with TRBD2 matching 13 bases. Germline V CDR1 and CDR2: LNHDA, SQIVND (reference sequence). The CDR3 loop spans 13 amino acids. After removal of 7 bases from V and 6 bases from J, the junction contained 1 base not matched to a gene. Here the CDR3 reads CASKGLAGDTQYF. The CDR3 DNA reads TGTGCCAGTAAGGGACTAGCGGGGGATACGCAGTATTTT.

This chain links TRBV2 with TRBJ2-1; TRBD2 aligns across 10 bases. This CDR3 spans 14 amino acids. CDR1 SNHLY and CDR2 FYNNEI come from the germline V gene. V was clipped by 5 bases and J by 7 bases; unmatched bases: 5. CDR3 bases: TGTGCCAGCAGTAGCGGGGGGGCCTGGAATGAGCAGTTCTTC. It yields the protein CASSSGGAWNEQFF.

This sequence joins TRBV6-5 and TRBJ1-2; D ambiguous. Germline V gene lookup returns CDR1 MNHEY and CDR2 SVGAGI. The CDR3 is made up of 14 amino acids. Between the trimmed V and J ends, which lost 2 bases and 10 bases, there was a span of 17 bases. CDR3 sequence reads: CASSYIGSNIVYTF. As DNA, the CDR3 is TGTGCCAGCAGTTACATCGGTTCCAATATAGTCTACACCTTC.

The V and J genes are TRBV6-4 and TRBJ1-6, with TRBD1 matching 9 bases. The CDR3 is 13 residues long. Germline V gene data show CDR1 as MRHNA and CDR2 as SNTAGT. With 6 bases clipped from V and 7 bases from J, the junction kept 1 base outside the gene matches. In DNA, the CDR3 is TGTGCCAGCAGGGGACAGGGAAATTCACCCCTCCACTTT. Translation: CASRGQGNSPLHF.

This clone appeared once. This chain links TRBV11-2 with TRBJ1-4, with no clear D. Trimming removed 5 bases at V and 7 bases at J, with 14 bases between. This CDR3 region has 14 residues. CDR1 and CDR2 (germline): SGHAT, FQNNGV. The CDR3: CASSPRGGGEKLFF. In nucleotides, the CDR3 is TGTGCCAGCAGCCCGAGAGGTGGTGGTGAAAAACTGTTTTTT.

This clone occurred a few times. The rearrangement uses TRBV28 and TRBJ1-4; no definite D call. The CDR3 is 15 residues long. The germline V and J ends were trimmed by 4 bases and 8 bases, with 17 bases remaining between them. CDR1 MDHEN and CDR2 SYDVKM come from the germline V gene. The CDR3 coding sequence is TGTGCCAGCAGTTCAAATACCCGGGGAAGGGAAAAACTGTTTTTT. Protein: CASSSNTRGREKLFF.

The chain has TRBV5-4 and TRBJ1-2; TRBD1 aligns across 7 bases. V shed 4 bases and J 4 bases; nucleotides not matched to a gene: 4. The CDR3 covers 13 residues. CDR1 and CDR2 (germline): SGHNT, YYREEE (reference sequence). CDR3 DNA sequence: TGTGCCAGCAGCCTCGGGGACAGCTATGGCTACACCTTC. Its translation is CASSLGDSYGYTF. Variable domain in full (rest from reference TRBV5-4 and TRBJ1-2): ETGVTQSPTHLIKTRGQQVTLRCSSQSGHNTVSWYQQALGQGPQFIFQYYREEENGRGNFPPRFSGLQFPNYSSELNVNALELDDSALYLCASSLGDSYGYTFGSGTRLTVV.

This clone was observed a handful of times. V gene TRBV19 combines with J gene TRBJ2-2; D may correspond to TRBD1 or TRBD2 (5 bases each). CDR1 LNHDA and CDR2 SQIVND come from the germline V gene (reference sequence). This CDR3 has 16 amino acids. The V end lost 7 bases, the J end lost 4 bases, and 19 bases lay between the germline ends. CDR3 DNA: TGTGCCAGTACCAGTGGGGGAGCTAGAGGCACCGGGGAGCTGTTTTTT. Translating gives CASTSGGARGTGELFF.

This chain links TRBV2 with TRBJ2-3; TRBD2 matches 14 bases. The trim removed 11 bases at V and 6 bases at J, leaving 4 bases unmatched. CDR1 is SNHLY, CDR2 FYNNEI, per germline. CDR3 length equals 13 residues. CDR3 nucleotides: TGTGCCGGTAGGACTAGCGGGGGGGATACGCAGTATTTT. Amino acid sequence: CAGRTSGGDTQYF.

This clone was detected once. The V gene is TRBV10-3, the J gene TRBJ2-4; the match to TRBD1 covers 9 bases. Looked up from germline, CDR1 is ENHRY and CDR2 is SYGVKD. The J segment lost 11 bases and the V segment lost 0 bases, leaving 2 bases of the junction unmatched. This CDR3 has 13 amino acids. CDR3 sequence (DNA): TGTGCCATCAGTGAGTCGGGACAGGGACTTCAGTACTTC. Protein: CAISESGQGLQYF.

V and J are TRBV18 and TRBJ2-5, with D unclear. The CDR3 is made up of 14 amino acids. V lost 4 bases and J lost 3, with 12 bases in between. Per germline, CDR1 KGHSH and CDR2 LQKENI. The CDR3: CASSLDVSKETQYF. CDR3 nucleotides: TGTGCCAGCTCACTGGACGTTAGCAAAGAGACCCAGTACTTC.

This clone was found once. This rearrangement joins TRBV4-1 to TRBJ1-3; 8 bases line up with TRBD1. From germline, CDR1 is MGHRA and CDR2 YSYEKL. CDR3 size: 17 residues. The ends lost 0 bases at V and 8 bases at J; junction bases unmatched: 12. CDR3 region: CASSQERTGRDRYTIYF. The CDR3 DNA follows: TGCGCCAGCAGCCAAGAAAGGACAGGGAGGGACAGATACACCATATATTTT.